This T cell receptor (beta chain) is from a study of cytomegalovirus exposure and HLA in healthy donors. Study conclusions and caveats: Available immune exposure information covered CMV serostatus only. For most TCR sequences rarity was the rule, although some public TCRs occurred in many donors. A cluster of highly shared sequence variants was likely a sequencing artifact. Presence/absence comparisons presumed near-even sequencing depth among donors.

V shed 1 base and J 5 bases; nucleotides not matched to a gene: 4. The CDR3 runs to 16 residues. Per the germline V gene, CDR1 is LNHNV and CDR2 is YYDKDF (reference sequence). As for this clone: The antigen remains unidentified. This same CDR3 is encoded by further DNA sequences in the sample.

Use of 60 Vbeta and 13 Jbeta primers characterized the PCR. The method was immunoSEQ multiplex PCR; TCRdb's version includes in-frame clones alone and lacks a portion of them. Among some 180,000 clones, around 78% were seen once, and the ten largest hold 13% to 15%. The chain employs TRBV15 and TRBJ2-3; TRBD1 matches at 12 bases. The sample was PBMCs. This clonotype originated in a woman in her twenties or thirties in good health and CMV-seropositive. Here the CDR3 DNA reads TGTGCCACCAGCAGAGCGGGACAGGGGGCTGGAGATACGCAGTATTTT. Translated: CATSRAGQGAGDTQYF.